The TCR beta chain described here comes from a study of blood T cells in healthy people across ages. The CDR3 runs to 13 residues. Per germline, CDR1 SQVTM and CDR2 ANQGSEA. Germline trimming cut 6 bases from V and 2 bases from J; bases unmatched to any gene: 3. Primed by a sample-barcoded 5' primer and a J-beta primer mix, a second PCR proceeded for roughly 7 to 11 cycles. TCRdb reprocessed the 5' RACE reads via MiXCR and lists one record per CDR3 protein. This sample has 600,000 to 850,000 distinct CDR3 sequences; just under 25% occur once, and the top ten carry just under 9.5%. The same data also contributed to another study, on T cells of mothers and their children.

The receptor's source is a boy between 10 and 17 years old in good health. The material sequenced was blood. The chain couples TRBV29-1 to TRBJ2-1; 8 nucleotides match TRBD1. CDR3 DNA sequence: TGCAGCGTAAGGACAGGGACCTACAATGAGCAGTTCTTC. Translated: CSVRTGTYNEQFF.